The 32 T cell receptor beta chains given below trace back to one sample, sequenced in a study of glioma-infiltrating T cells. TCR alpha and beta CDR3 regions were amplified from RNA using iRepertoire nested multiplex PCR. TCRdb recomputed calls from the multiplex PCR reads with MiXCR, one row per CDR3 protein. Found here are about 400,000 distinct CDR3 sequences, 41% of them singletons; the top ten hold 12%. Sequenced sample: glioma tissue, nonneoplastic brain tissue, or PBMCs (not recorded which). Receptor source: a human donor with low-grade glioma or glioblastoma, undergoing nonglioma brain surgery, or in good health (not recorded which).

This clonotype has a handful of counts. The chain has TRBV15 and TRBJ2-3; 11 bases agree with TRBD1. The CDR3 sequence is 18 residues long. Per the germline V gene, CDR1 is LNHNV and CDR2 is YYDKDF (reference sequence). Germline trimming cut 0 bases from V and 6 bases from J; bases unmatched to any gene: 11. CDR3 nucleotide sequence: TGTGCCACCAGCAGAGATCGGGGGACAGGGGGTTCCCCGGATACGCAGTATTTT. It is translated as CATSRDRGTGGSPDTQYF.

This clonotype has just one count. CDR3 loop: CSARLAGVVPYEQYF. The CDR3 coding sequence is TGCAGTGCTAGACTAGCGGGAGTTGTCCCCTACGAGCAGTACTTC. The chain couples TRBV20-1 to TRBJ2-7, with TRBD2 matching over 10 bases. The CDR3 is 15 residues long. Germline-derived CDR1 and CDR2 are DFQATT and SNEGSKA (reference sequence). V gave up 2 bases and J gave up 2 bases; unmatched junction bases: 6.

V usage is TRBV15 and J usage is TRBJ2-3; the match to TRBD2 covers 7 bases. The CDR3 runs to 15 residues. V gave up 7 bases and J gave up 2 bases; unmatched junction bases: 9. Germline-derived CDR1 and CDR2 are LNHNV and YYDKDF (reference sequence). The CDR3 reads CATTIERGYTDTQYF. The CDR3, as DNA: TGTGCCACCACTATCGAGCGGGGATACACAGATACGCAGTATTTT.

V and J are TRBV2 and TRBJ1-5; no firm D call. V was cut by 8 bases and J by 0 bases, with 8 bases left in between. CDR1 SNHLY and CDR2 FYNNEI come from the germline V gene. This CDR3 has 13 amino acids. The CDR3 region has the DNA TGTGCCAGCCGAGACTCTAGCAATCAGCCCCAGCATTTT. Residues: CASRDSSNQPQHF.

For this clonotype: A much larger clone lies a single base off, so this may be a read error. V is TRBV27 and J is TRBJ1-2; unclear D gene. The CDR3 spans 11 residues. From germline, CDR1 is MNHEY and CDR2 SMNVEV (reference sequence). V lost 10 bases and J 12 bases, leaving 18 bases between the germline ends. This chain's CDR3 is CATAGGKGHTF. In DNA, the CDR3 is TGTGCCACCGCGGGAGGGAAGGGCCACACCTTC.

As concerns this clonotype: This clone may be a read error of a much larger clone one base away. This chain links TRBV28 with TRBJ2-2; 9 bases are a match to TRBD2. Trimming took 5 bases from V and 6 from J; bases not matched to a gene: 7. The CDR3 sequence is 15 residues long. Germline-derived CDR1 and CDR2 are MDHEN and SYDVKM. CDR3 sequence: CASSLEREDSGELFF. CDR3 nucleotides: TGTGCCAGCAGTCTTGAGCGGGAGGATTCCGGGGAGCTGTTTTTT.

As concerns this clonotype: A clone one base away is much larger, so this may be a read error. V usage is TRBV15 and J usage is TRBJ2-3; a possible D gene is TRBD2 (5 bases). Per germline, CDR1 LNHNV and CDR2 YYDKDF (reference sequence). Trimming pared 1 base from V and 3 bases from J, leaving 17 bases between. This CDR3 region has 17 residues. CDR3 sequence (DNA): TGTGCCACCAGCAGAGGTTCTAGAGGGAGTATTACAGATACGCAGTATTTT. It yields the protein CATSRGSRGSITDTQYF.

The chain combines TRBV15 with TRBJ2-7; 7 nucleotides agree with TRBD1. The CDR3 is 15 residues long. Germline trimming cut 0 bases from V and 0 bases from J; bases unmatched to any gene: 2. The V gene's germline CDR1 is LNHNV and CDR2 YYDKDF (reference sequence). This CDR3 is CATSRDGQASYEQYF. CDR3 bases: TGTGCCACCAGCAGAGACGGACAGGCCTCCTACGAGCAGTACTTC.

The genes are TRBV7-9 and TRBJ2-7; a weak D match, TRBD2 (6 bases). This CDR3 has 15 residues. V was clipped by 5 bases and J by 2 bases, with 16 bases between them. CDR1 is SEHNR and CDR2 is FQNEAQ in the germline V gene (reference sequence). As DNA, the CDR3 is TGTGCCAGCAGCCTAACTCTGGGGGGTACCTACGAGCAGTACTTC. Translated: CASSLTLGGTYEQYF.

CDR3 loop: CSARAVSLNTEAFF. The CDR3 region has the DNA TGCAGTGCTAGGGCAGTCTCCCTGAACACTGAAGCTTTCTTT. The chain is built from TRBV20-1 and TRBJ1-1; D is unresolved. Germline loops: CDR1 DFQATT, CDR2 SNEGSKA (reference sequence). CDR3 length: 14 residues. V dropped 3 bases and J dropped 0 bases, with 11 bases sitting between them.

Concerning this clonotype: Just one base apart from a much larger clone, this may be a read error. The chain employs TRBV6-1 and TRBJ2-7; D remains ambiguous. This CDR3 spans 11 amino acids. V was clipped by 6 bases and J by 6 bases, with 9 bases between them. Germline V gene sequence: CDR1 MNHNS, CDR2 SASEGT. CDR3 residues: CASSDSCEQYF. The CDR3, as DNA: TGTGCCAGCAGCGATAGCTGCGAGCAGTACTTC.

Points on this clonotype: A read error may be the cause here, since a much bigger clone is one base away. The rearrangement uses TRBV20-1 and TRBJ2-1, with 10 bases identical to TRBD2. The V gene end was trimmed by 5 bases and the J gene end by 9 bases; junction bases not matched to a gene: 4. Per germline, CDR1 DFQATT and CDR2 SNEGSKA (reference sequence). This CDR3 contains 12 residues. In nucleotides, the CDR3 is TGCAGTGCTGGCCGGACTAGCGGTGAGCAGTTCTTC. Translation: CSAGRTSGEQFF.

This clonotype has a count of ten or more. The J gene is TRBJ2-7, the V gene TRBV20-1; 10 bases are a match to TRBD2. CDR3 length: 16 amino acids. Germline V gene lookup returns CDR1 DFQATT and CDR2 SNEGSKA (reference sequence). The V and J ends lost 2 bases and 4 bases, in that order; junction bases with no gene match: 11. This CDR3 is CSARPLGLAGVYEQYF. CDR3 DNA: TGCAGTGCTAGACCCCTGGGCCTAGCGGGAGTGTACGAGCAGTACTTC.

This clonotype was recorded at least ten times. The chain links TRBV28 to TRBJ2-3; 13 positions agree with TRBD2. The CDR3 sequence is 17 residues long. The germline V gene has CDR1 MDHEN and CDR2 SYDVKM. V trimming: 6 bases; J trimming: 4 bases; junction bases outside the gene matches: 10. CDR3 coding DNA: TGTGCCAGCAGCCCATTTTGGACTAGCGGGAGTGCAGATACGCAGTATTTT. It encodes CASSPFWTSGSADTQYF.

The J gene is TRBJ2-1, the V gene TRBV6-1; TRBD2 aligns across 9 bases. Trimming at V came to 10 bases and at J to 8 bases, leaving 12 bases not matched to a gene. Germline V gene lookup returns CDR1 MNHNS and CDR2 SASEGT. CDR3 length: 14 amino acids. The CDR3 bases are TGTGCCACCCCGAGGATCGCGGGAGGGCATGAGCAGTTCTTC. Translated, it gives CATPRIAGGHEQFF.

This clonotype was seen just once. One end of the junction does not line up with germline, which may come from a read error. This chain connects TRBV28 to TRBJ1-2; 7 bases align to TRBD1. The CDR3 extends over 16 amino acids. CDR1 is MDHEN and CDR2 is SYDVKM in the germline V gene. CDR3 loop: CASSLARDRAPDGYAF. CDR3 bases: TGTGCCAGCAGTTTAGCCCGGGACAGAGCGCCGGATGGCTACGCCTTC.

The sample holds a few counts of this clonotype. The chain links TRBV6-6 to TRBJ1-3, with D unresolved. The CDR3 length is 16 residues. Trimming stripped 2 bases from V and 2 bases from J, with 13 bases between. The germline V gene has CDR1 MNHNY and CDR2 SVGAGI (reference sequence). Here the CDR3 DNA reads TGTGCCAGCAGTTACGGATCTTCTAATACTGGAAACACCATATATTTT. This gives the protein CASSYGSSNTGNTIYF.

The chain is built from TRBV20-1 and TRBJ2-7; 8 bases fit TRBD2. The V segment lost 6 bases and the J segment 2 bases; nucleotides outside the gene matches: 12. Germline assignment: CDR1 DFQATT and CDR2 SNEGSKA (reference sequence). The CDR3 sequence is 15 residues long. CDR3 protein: CSASPGGVQPYEQYF. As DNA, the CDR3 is TGCAGTGCCTCCCCGGGGGGGGTCCAACCCTACGAGCAGTACTTC.

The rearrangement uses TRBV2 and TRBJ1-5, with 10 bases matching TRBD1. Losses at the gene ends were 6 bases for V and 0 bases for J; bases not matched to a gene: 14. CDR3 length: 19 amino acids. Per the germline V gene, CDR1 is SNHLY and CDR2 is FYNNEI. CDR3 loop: CASRLWTGGRFGSNQPQHF. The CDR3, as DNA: TGTGCCAGCAGGCTGTGGACAGGGGGTCGTTTCGGTAGCAATCAGCCCCAGCATTTT.

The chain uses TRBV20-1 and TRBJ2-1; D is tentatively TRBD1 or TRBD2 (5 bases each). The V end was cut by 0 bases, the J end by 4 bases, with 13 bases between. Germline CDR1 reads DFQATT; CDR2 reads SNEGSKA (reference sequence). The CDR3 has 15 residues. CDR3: CSARDPQGGYNEQFF. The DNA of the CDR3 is TGCAGTGCTAGAGACCCCCAGGGCGGGTACAATGAGCAGTTCTTC.

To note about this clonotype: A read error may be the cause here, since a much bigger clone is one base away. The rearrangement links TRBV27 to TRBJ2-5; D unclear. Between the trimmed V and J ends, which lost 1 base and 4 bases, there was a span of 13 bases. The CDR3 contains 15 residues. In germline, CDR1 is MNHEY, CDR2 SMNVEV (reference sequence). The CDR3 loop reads CASSLLGPVSETQYF. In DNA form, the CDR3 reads TGTGCCAGCAGTTTATTGGGCCCGGTTTCAGAGACCCAGTACTTC.

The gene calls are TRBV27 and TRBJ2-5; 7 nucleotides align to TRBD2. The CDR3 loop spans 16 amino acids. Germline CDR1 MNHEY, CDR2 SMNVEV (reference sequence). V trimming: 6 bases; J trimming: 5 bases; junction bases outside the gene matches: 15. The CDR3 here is CASSRIVGTSAETQYF. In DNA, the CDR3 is TGTGCCAGCAGCCGGATTGTCGGTACTAGCGCGGAGACCCAGTACTTC.

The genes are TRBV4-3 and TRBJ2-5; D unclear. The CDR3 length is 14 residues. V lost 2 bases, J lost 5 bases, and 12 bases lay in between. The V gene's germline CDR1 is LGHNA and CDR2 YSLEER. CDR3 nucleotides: TGCGCCAGCAGCCAATATGTAGGGCGCGAGACCCAGTACTTC. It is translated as CASSQYVGRETQYF.

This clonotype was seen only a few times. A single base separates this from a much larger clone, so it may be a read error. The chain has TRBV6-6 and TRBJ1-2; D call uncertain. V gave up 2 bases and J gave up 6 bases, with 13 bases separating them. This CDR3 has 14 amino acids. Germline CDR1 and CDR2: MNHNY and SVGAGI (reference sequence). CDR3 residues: CASSYLGYSDGYTF. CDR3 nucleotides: TGTGCCAGCAGTTACCTGGGATACAGCGATGGCTACACCTTC.

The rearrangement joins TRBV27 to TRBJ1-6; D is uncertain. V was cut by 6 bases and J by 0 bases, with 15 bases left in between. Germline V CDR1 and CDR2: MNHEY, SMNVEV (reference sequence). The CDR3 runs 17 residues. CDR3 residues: CASRNLEGSSYNSPLHF. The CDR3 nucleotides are TGTGCCAGCAGAAACCTGGAGGGAAGCTCCTATAATTCACCCCTCCACTTT.

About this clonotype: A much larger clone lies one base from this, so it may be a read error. The CDR3 protein is CASSSLGFGVVKPQHF. The CDR3 nucleotides read TGTGCCAGCAGTTCCCTGGGATTTGGGGTTGTCAAGCCCCAGCATTTT. This sequence joins TRBV25-1 and TRBJ1-5; D gene uncertain. CDR1 is MGHDK and CDR2 is SYGVNS in the germline V gene. This CDR3 spans 16 amino acids. V shed 5 bases and J shed 8 bases, with 22 bases lying between them.

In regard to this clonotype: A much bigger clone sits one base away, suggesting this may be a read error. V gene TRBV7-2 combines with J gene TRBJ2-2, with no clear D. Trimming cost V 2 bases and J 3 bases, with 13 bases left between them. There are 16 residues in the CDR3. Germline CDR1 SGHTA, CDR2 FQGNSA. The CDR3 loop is CASSLKWEWDTGELFF. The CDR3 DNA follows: TGTGCCAGCAGCTTAAAGTGGGAATGGGACACCGGGGAGCTGTTTTTT.

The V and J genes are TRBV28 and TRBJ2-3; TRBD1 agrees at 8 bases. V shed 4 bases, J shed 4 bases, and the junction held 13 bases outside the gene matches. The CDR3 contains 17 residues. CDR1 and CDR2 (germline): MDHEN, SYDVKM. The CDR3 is CASSSPRRGRGPDTQYF. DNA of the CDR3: TGTGCCAGCAGTTCCCCCCGGCGTGGCAGGGGGCCAGATACGCAGTATTTT.

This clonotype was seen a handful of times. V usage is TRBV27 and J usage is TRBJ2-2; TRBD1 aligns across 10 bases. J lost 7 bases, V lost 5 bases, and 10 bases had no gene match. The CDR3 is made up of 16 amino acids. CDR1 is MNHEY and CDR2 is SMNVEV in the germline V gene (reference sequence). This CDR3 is CASSRSPTGGLGELFF. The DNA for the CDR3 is TGTGCCAGCAGTCGGTCCCCGACAGGGGGCCTCGGGGAGCTGTTTTTT.

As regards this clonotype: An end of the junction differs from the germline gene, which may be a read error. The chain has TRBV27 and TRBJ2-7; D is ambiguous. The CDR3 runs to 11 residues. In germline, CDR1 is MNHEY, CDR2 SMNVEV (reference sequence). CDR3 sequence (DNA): TGTGCCACCAGTGCCGGCCACGAGCAGTACTTC. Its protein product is CATSAGHEQYF.

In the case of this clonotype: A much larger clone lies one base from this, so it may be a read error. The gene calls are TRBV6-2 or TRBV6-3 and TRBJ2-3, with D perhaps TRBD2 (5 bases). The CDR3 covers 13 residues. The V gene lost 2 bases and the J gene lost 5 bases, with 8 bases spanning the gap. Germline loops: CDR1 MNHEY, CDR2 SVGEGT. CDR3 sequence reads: CASSYGLRDTQYF. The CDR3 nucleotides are TGTGCCAGCAGTTACGGACTGAGAGATACGCAGTATTTT.

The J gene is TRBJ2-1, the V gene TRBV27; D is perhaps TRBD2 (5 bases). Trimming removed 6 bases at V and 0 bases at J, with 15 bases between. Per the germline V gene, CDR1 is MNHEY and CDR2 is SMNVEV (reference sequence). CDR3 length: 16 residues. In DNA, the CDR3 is TGTGCCAGCAGCGGGATTGGGTTCTCCTCCTACAATGAGCAGTTCTTC. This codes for CASSGIGFSSYNEQFF.